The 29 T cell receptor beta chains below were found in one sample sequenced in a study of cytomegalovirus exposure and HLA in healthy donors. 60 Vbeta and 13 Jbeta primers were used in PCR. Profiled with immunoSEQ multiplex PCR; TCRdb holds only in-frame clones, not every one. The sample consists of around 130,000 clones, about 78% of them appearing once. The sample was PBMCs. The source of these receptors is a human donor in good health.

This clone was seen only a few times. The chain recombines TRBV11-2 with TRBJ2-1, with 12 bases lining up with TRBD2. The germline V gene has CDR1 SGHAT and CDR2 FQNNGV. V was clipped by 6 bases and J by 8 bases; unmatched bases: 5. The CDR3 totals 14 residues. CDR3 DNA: TGTGCCAGCAGGCTAGCGGGAGGGGGGCATGAGCAGTTCTTC. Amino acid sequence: CASRLAGGGHEQFF.

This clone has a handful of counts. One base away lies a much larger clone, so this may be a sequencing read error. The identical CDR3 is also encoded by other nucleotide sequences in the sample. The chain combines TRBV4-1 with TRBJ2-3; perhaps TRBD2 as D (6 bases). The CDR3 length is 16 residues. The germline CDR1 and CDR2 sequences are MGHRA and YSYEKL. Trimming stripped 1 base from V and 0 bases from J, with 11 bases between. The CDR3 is CASSQVAGSSTDTQYF. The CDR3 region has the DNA TGCGCCAGCAGCCAAGTGGCGGGATCTAGCACAGATACGCAGTATTTT.

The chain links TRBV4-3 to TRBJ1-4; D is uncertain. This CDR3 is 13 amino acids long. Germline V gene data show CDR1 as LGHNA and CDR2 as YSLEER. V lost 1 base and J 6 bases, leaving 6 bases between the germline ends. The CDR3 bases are TGCGCCAGCAGCCAAGCGGTCTATGAAAAACTGTTTTTT. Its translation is CASSQAVYEKLFF.

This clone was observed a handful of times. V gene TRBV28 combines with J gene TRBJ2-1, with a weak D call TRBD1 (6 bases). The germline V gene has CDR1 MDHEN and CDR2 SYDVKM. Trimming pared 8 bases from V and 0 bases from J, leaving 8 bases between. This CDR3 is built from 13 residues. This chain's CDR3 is CASGQSSYNEQFF. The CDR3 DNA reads TGTGCCAGCGGACAGAGCTCCTACAATGAGCAGTTCTTC.

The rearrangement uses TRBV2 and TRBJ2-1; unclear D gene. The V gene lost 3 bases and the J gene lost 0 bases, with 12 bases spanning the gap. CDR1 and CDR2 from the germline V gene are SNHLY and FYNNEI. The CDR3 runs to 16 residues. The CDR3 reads CASSDNRVSSYNEQFF. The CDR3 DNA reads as TGTGCCAGCAGTGACAACCGGGTTAGCTCCTACAATGAGCAGTTCTTC.

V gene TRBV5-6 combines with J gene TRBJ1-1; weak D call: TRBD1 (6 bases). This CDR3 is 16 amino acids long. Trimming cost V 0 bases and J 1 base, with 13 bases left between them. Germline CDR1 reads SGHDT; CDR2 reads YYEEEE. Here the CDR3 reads CASSLGPADRNTEAFF. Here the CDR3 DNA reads TGTGCCAGCAGCTTGGGCCCTGCGGACAGGAACACTGAAGCTTTCTTT.

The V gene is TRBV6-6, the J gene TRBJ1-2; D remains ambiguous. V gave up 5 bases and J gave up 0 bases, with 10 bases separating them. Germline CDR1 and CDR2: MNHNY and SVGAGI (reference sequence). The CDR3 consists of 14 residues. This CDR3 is CASSPAASNYGYTF. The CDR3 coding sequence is TGTGCCAGCAGTCCGGCGGCTTCTAACTATGGCTACACCTTC.

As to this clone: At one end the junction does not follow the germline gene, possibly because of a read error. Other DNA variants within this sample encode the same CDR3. For the CDR3, the DNA is TGTGCCAGCAGCCTAGCCGGAATTTTCACAGGGTCCGAGCAGTACTTC. It yields the protein CASSLAGIFTGSEQYF. The rearrangement joins TRBV7-9 to TRBJ2-7; maybe TRBD1 (6 bases). The germline V gene has CDR1 SEHNR and CDR2 FQNEAQ (reference sequence). The CDR3 contains 16 residues.

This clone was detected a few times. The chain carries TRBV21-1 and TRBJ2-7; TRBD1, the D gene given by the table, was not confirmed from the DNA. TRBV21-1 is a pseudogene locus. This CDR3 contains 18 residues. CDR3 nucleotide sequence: TGTGCCAGCAGCAAACAAATGGGGACAGGGCACATTGGGGACGAGCAGTACTTC. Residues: CASSKQMGTGHIGDEQYF.

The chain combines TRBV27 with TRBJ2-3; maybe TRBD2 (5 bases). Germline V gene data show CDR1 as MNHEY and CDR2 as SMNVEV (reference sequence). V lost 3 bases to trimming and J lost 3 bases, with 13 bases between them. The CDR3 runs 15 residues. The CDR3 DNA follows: TGTGCCAGCAGTTTGTTCTTCGGGGATACAGATACGCAGTATTTT. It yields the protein CASSLFFGDTDTQYF.

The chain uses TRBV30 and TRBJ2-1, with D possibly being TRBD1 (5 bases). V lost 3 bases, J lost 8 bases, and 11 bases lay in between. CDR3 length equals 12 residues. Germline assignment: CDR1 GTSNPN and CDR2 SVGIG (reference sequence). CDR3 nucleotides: TGTGCCTGGAGAAAGGGGCAGCATGAGCAGTTCTTC. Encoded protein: CAWRKGQHEQFF.

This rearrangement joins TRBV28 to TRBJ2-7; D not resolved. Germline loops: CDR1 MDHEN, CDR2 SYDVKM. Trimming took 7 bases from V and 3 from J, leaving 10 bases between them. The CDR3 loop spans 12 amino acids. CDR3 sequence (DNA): TGTGCCAGCATCGGAAACAGCTACGAGCAGTACTTC. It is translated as CASIGNSYEQYF.

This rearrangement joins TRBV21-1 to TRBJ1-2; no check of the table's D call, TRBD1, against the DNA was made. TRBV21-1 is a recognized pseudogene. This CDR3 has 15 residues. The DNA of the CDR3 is TGTGCCAGCAGCAACACAGGGGGCTATCGCTATGGCTACACCTTC. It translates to CASSNTGGYRYGYTF.

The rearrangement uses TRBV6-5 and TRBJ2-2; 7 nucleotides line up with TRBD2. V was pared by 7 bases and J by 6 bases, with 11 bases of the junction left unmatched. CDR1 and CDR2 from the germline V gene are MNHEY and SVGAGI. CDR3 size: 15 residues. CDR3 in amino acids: CASTSGAGDAGELFF. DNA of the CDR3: TGTGCCAGCACCAGTGGGGCGGGAGACGCCGGGGAGCTGTTTTTT.

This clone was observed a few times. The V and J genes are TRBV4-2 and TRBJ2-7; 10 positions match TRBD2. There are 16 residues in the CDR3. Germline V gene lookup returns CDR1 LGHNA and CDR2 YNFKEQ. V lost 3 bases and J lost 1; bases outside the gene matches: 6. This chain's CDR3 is CASSQQPSGSSYEQYF. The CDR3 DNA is TGTGCCAGCAGCCAGCAACCTAGCGGGAGTTCCTACGAGCAGTACTTC.

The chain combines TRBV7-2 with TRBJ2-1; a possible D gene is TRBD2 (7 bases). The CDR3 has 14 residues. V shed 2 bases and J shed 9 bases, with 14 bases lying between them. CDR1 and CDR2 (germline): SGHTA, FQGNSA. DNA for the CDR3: TGTGCCAGCAGCTTATTGGCGGGGGCAGGTGAGCAGTTCTTC. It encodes CASSLLAGAGEQFF.

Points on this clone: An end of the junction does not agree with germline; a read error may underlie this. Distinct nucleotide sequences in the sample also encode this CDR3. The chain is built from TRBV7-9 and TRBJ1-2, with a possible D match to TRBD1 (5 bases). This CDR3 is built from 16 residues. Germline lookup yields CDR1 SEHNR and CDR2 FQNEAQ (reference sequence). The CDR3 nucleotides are TGTGCCAGCAGTTTAGACGTCCGGGGACTTACCTATGGCTACACCTTC. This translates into CASSLDVRGLTYGYTF. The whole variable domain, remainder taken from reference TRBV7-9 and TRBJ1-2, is DTGVSQNPRHKITKRGQNVTFRCDPISEHNRLYWYRQTLGQGPEFLTYFQNEAQLEKSRLLSDRFSAERPKGSFSTLEIQRTEQGDSAMYLCASSLDVRGLTYGYTFGSGTRLTVV.

The CDR3 sequence: CASSLRTDTGYTF. The CDR3 region has the DNA TGTGCCAGCAGCTTGAGAACTGACACTGGCTACACCTTC. The rearrangement links TRBV5-6 to TRBJ1-2; unclear D gene. The CDR3 runs 13 residues. The V end lost 1 base, the J end lost 7 bases, and 11 bases lay between the germline ends. Germline CDR1 is SGHDT and CDR2 is YYEEEE. Complete variable domain (other parts from reference TRBV5-6 and TRBJ1-2): DAGVTQSPTHLIKTRGQQVTLRCSPKSGHDTVSWYQQALGQGPQFIFQYYEEEERQRGNFPDRFSGHQFPNYSSELNVNALLLGDSALYLCASSLRTDTGYTFGSGTRLTVV.

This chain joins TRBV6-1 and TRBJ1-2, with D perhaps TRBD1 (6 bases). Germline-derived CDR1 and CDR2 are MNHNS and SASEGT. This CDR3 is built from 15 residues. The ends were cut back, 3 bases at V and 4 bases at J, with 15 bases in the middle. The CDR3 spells CASSDPTGRSYGYTF. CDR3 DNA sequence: TGTGCCAGCAGTGACCCGACAGGACGTAGCTATGGCTACACCTTC.

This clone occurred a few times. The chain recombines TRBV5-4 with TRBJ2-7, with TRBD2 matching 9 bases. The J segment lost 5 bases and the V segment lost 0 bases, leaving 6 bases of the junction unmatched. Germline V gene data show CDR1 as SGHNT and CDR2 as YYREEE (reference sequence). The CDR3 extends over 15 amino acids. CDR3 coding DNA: TGTGCCAGCAGCTTGGCCTCTGCGGGGGGGCACGAGCAGTACTTC. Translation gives CASSLASAGGHEQYF.

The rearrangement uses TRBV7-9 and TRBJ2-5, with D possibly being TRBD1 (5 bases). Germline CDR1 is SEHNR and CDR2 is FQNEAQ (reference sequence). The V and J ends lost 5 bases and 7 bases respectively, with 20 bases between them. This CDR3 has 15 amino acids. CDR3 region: CASSLGGLGVVTQYF. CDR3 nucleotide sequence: TGTGCCAGCAGCCTTGGTGGGCTAGGGGTTGTGACCCAGTACTTC.

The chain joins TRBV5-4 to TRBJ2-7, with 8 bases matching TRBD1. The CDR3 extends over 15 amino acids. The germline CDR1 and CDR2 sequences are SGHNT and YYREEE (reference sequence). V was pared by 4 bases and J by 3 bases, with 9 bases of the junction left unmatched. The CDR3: CASSARTGIIYEQYF. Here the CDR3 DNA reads TGTGCCAGCAGCGCGCGGACAGGGATTATCTACGAGCAGTACTTC.

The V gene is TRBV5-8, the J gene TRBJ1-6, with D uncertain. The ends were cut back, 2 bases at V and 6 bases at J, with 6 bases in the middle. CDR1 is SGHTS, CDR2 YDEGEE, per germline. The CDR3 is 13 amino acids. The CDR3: CASSFDFNSPLHF. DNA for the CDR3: TGTGCCAGCAGCTTCGACTTTAATTCACCCCTCCACTTT.

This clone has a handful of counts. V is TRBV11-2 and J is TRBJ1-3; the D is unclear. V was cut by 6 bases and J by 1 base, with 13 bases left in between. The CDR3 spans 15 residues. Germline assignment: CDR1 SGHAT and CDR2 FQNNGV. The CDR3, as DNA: TGTGCCAGCAGTCCCAGGTCGACGTCTGGAAACACCATATATTTT. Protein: CASSPRSTSGNTIYF.

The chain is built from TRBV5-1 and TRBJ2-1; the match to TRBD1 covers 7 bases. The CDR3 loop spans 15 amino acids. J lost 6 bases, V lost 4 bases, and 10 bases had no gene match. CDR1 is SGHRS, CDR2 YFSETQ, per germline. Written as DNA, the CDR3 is TGCGCCAGCAGCCCCGGGACAGAAGGAACCAATGAGCAGTTCTTC. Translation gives CASSPGTEGTNEQFF.

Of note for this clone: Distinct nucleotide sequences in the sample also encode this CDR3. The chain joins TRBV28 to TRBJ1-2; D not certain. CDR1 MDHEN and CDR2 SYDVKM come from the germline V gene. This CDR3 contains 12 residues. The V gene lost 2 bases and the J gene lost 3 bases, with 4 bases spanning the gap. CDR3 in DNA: TGTGCCAGCAGTTTAGGAGACTATGGCTACACCTTC. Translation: CASSLGDYGYTF.

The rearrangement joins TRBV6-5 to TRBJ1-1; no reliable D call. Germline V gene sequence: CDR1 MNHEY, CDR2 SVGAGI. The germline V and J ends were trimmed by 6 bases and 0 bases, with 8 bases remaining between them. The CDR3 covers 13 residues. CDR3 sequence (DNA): TGTGCCAGCAGCTTAACGGTGAACACTGAAGCTTTCTTT. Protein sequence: CASSLTVNTEAFF.

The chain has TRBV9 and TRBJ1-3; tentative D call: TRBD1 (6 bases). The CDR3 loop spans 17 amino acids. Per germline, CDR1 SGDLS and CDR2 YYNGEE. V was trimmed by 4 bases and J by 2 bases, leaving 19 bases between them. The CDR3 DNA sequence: TGTGCCAGCAGCCCGCCTAGATTTGGGGGCACTGGAAACACCATATATTTT. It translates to CASSPPRFGGTGNTIYF.

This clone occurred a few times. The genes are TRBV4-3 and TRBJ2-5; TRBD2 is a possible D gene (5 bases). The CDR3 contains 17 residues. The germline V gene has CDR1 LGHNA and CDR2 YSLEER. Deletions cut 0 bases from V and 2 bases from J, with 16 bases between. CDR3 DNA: TGCGCCAGCAGCCAAGATATCACCCGTACGGGGCAAGAGACCCAGTACTTC. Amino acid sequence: CASSQDITRTGQETQYF.